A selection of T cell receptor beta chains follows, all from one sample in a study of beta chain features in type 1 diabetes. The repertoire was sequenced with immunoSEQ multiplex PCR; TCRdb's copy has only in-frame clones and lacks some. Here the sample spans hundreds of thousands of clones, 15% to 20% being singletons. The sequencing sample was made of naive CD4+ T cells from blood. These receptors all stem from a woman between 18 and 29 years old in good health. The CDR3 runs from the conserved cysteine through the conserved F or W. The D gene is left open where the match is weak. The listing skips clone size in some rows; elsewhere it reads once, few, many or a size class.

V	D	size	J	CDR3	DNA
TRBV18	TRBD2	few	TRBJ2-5	CASSPLPTSGSQETQYF	TGTGCCAGCTCACCTCTTCCGACTAGCGGCTCCCAAGAGACCCAGTACTTC
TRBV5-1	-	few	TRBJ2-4	CASSPGVAKNIQYF	TGCGCCAGCAGCCCAGGGGTAGCCAAAAACATTCAGTACTTC
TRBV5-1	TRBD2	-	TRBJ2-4	CASSLNGGTSGLAKNIQYF	TGCGCCAGCAGCCTCAACGGGGGGACTAGCGGACTAGCCAAAAACATTCAGTACTTC
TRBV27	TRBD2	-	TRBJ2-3	CASRYGTSGRTTVTDTQYF	TGTGCCAGCAGATATGGGACTAGCGGGAGGACAACGGTCACAGATACGCAGTATTTT
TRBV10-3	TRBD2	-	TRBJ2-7	CAISGQIAGGSYEQYF	TGTGCCATCAGTGGCCAAATAGCGGGAGGGAGCTACGAGCAGTACTTC
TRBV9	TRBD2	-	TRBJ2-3	CASSPSGRHTDTQYF	TGTGCCAGCAGCCCGAGCGGGAGGCACACAGATACGCAGTATTTT
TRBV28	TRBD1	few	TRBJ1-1	CASSSGTGHTEAFF	TGTGCCAGCAGTTCCGGGACAGGGCACACTGAAGCTTTCTTT
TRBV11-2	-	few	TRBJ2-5	CASSLGTLETQYF	TGTGCCAGCAGCCTCGGGACTTTAGAGACCCAGTACTTC
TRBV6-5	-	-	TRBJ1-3	CASSLKAVGGNTIYF	TGTGCCAGCAGCTTAAAGGCAGTTGGTGGCAACACCATATATTTT
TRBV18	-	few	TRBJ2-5	CASSVQETQYF	TGTGCCAGCTCCGTACAAGAGACCCAGTACTTC
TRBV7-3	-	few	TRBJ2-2	CASSLMVTGELFF	TGTGCCAGCAGCTTAATGGTAACCGGGGAGCTGTTTTTT
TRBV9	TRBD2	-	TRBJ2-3	CASSKRTSGSSDTQYF	TGTGCCAGCAGCAAAAGGACTAGCGGGAGCTCAGATACGCAGTATTTT
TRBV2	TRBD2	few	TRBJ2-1	CASSVRLASYNEQFF	TGTGCCAGCAGTGTTCGACTAGCGTCCTACAATGAGCAGTTCTTC
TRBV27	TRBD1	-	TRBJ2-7	CASSLTGFYEQYF	TGTGCCAGCAGTCTGACAGGGTTTTACGAGCAGTACTTC
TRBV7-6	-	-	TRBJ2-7	CASSATGTYSYEQYF	TGTGCCAGCAGCGCAACCGGGACTTACTCCTACGAGCAGTACTTC
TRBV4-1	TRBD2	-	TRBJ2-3	CASSPVGREGADTQYF	TGCGCCAGCAGCCCCGTAGGGCGGGAGGGGGCAGATACGCAGTATTTT
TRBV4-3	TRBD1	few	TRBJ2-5	CASSHSTGVRQETQYF	TGCGCCAGCAGCCACTCAACAGGGGTCCGACAAGAGACCCAGTACTTC
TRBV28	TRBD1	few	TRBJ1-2	CASSPGTGGYGYTF	TGTGCCAGCAGCCCGGGAACAGGGGGCTATGGCTACACCTTC
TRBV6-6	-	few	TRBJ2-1	CASTPYRYSNEQFF	TGTGCCAGCACCCCCTACCGATACAGCAATGAGCAGTTCTTC
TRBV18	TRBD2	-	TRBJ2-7	CASSVTSGSPHEQYF	TGTGCCAGCTCAGTAACTAGCGGGAGTCCACACGAGCAGTACTTC
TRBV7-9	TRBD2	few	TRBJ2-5	CASSPGTKAKDDQYF	TGTGCCAGCAGCCCCGGGACTAAGGCAAAGGATGACCAGTACTTC
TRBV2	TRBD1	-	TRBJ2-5	CASSDRGPKETQYF	TGTGCCAGCAGTGACAGGGGGCCCAAGGAGACCCAGTACTTC
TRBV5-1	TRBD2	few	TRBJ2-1	CASSLAAGENNEQFF	TGCGCCAGCAGCTTGGCAGCGGGAGAGAACAATGAGCAGTTCTTC
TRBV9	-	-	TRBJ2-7	CASSRTSTHEQYF	TGTGCCAGCAGTCGTACTAGTACCCACGAGCAGTACTTC
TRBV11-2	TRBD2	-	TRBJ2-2	CASQGTSGYTGELFF	TGTGCCAGTCAGGGGACTAGCGGGTACACCGGGGAGCTGTTTTTT
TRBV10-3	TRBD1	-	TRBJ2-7	CAISEPDRGLYEQYF	TGTGCCATCAGTGAGCCTGACAGGGGGCTCTACGAGCAGTACTTC
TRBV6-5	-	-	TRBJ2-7	CASSQQGFYEQYF	TGTGCCAGCAGTCAACAGGGTTTTTACGAGCAGTACTTC
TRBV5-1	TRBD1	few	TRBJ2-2	CASSLGQGNTGELFF	TGCGCCAGCAGCTTGGGACAGGGGAACACCGGGGAGCTGTTTTTT
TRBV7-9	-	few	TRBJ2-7	CASSLVGSQPEQYF	TGTGCCAGCAGCTTAGTTGGGAGTCAGCCCGAGCAGTACTTC
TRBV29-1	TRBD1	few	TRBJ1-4	CSVWTGGEKLFF	TGCAGCGTATGGACAGGGGGTGAAAAACTGTTTTTT
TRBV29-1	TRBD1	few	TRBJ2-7	CSVESGTGTHEQYF	TGCAGCGTTGAGTCCGGGACAGGGACCCACGAGCAGTACTTC
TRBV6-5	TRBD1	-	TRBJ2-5	CASAGTGEKTQYF	TGTGCCAGCGCCGGGACAGGGGAAAAGACCCAGTACTTC
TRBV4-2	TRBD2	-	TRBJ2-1	CASSLGIAGGLGEQFF	TGTGCCAGCAGCCTAGGTATAGCGGGAGGGTTAGGTGAGCAGTTCTTC